Listed below are T cell receptor beta chains from one sample, sequenced in a study of cytomegalovirus exposure and HLA in healthy donors. Sequencing was performed with immunoSEQ multiplex PCR; in TCRdb, only in-frame clones are kept and a portion is missing. The sample holds tens of thousands of clones, over 85% seen once. Specimen: PBMCs. The receptors shown here come from a young woman in good health and CMV-seronegative. CDR3s include the opening cysteine and the closing phenylalanine or tryptophan. The order of the fields is V gene, D gene, clone size, J gene, CDR3 DNA, CDR3 protein. The D gene is left open where the match is weak. Where a row states a size, it is once, few, many or the class of an expanded clone; other rows omit it.

TRBV19	TRBD2	.	TRBJ2-2	TGTGCCAGTAGTATCGGGAGCGGGAGGGTCTACACCGGGGAGCTGTTTTTT	CASSIGSGRVYTGELFF
TRBV5-6	TRBD1	once	TRBJ1-1	TGTGCCAGCACCCTGGGGGGACAGGGAGTCACTGAAGCTTTCTTT	CASTLGGQGVTEAFF
TRBV20-1	TRBD1	.	TRBJ1-1	TGCAGTGCGCCGGACAGGGGGCGAACTTTCTTT	CSAPDRGRTFF
TRBV29-1	TRBD2	.	TRBJ2-3	TGCAGCGTGTCCCGGGGGGGTGCTAGCACAGATACGCAGTATTTT	CSVSRGGASTDTQYF
TRBV28	TRBD1	.	TRBJ1-2	TGTGCCAGCAGTCCGGGACAGGGGGCTGTCTATGGCTACACCTTC	CASSPGQGAVYGYTF
TRBV28	.	.	TRBJ1-3	TGTGCCAGCAGTGGGACACTCTCTGGAAACACCATATATTTT	CASSGTLSGNTIYF
TRBV11-3	TRBD2	.	TRBJ2-5	TGTGCCAGCAGCCCTACAGCGGGAGGGGAGACCCAGTACTTC	CASSPTAGGETQYF
TRBV5-5	TRBD2	.	TRBJ2-7	TGTGCCAGCAGCACCCGGACTAGCGGGTTCGACTACGAGCAGTACTTC	CASSTRTSGFDYEQYF
TRBV15	.	few	TRBJ1-2	TGTGCCACCAGCAGAGATAGGACAGCCCGTGGCTACACCTTC	CATSRDRTARGYTF
TRBV7-2	TRBD2	.	TRBJ2-1	TGTGCCAGCAGCTTCCAGCCGGGGGGTGGGGATGAGCAGTTCTTC	CASSFQPGGGDEQFF
TRBV7-2	.	.	TRBJ2-5	TGTGCCAGCAGCTTAGGAGGGAGGGAGACCCAGTACTTC	CASSLGGRETQYF
TRBV18	TRBD1	.	TRBJ2-7	TGTGCCAGCTCACCCCCCGGGACAGGTTCCTACGAGCAGTACTTC	CASSPPGTGSYEQYF
TRBV9	TRBD2	.	TRBJ2-3	TGTGCCAGCAGCGTAGGCGGGAGGGCCCGAGATACGCAGTATTTT	CASSVGGRARDTQYF
TRBV7-9	.	.	TRBJ2-1	TGTGCCAGCAGCTTAGCTACTAGCTTCTATTGGCAGTTCTTC	CASSLATSFYWQFF
TRBV5-6	.	.	TRBJ1-2	TGTGCCAGCAGCCCAACCGGGACGGAGGAGGGGAGTGGCTACACCTTC	CASSPTGTEEGSGYTF
TRBV5-1	.	.	TRBJ2-1	TGCGCCAGCAGCTTGGAGGCAGGGTGGGCCTTGGGCAATGAGCAGTTCTTC	CASSLEAGWALGNEQFF
TRBV29-1	TRBD2	.	TRBJ2-3	TGCAGCGTTCGGATACGGGGGGGGCCGGGCACAGATACGCAGTATTTT	CSVRIRGGPGTDTQYF
TRBV6-5	TRBD2	.	TRBJ2-7	TGTGCCAGCAGTTACTCGATGGCGGGAGCGGAGCAGTACTTC	CASSYSMAGAEQYF